The sequence of this T cell receptor (beta chain) was determined in a study of T cells in Graves' hyperthyroidism and ophthalmopathy. To note about this clonotype: Its antigen remains unknown.

Uncontrolled infection, other autoimmune disease, pregnancy or lactation barred patients from enrollment. Regions amplified from RNA transcripts were the TCR beta CDR3 regions. TCR CDR3 underwent first-round RT-PCR with the HTBI primer set. TCRdb independently ran MiXCR on the multiplex PCR reads; one entry per CDR3 protein. The sample contains around 660,000 distinct CDR3 sequences, about 45% of which appear only once. The CDR3 sequence is 17 residues long. V lost 1 base, J lost 1 base, and 7 bases stayed unmatched. Germline V CDR1 and CDR2: SGHRS, YFSETQ. Study-level findings and limits: It was a median around 6 months before onset that the model predicted ophthalmopathy. Ophthalmopathy was distinguished from stable hyperthyroidism by 13 V-J signatures. Blood shared most expanded thyroid clonotypes above 0.001.

The chain couples TRBV5-1 to TRBJ2-7; 11 bases line up with TRBD1. The receptor was isolated from an adult man with Graves' disease, either hyperthyroidism or ophthalmopathy (not recorded which). The sequenced sample was peripheral blood or thyroid tissue (not recorded which). CDR3 amino acids: CASSLLGQGELSYEQYF. CDR3 in DNA: TGCGCCAGCAGCTTGTTGGGACAGGGGGAGCTTTCCTACGAGCAGTACTTC.